This T cell receptor beta chain was identified in a study of blood T cell repertoires in COVID-19. Germline V lookup: CDR1 SEHNR, CDR2 FQNEAQ (reference sequence). This CDR3 region has 12 residues. V was cut by 5 bases and J by 2 bases, with 6 bases left in between. Here immunoSEQ multiplex PCR was the method, and the copy in TCRdb shows in-frame clones only, minus some. Here the sample spans 150,000 to 200,000 clones, around 78% being singletons. The table lists this clone with a count of one. Sequencing was done on a sample of PBMCs or T cells enriched from blood (not recorded which). The chain couples TRBV7-9 to TRBJ1-2; no clear D. The receptor comes from a woman between 45 and 65 years old who had recovered from COVID-19. In DNA form, the CDR3 reads TGTGCCAGCAGCACCGGGAACTATGGCTACACCTTC. Its protein is CASSTGNYGYTF.